The present T cell receptor (beta chain) was sequenced within a study of T-cell reconstitution after alpha-beta-depleted transplantation in children. General study findings and limits: Several hundred graft clones that had expanded were reportedly the source of alpha-beta T cells about two months after transplant. For some patients, TCRbeta diversity was high at day 60 because of recipient T cells and thymic progenitors that survived. The authors attributed T-cell counts and diversity one year after transplant mostly to newly produced T cells.

Unique molecular identifiers were incorporated during preparation of the TCRbeta library. In TCRdb, the PCR reads were re-called with MiXCR into one record per CDR3 protein. The repertoire holds around 30,000 distinct CDR3 sequences, with 5.5% to 7% as singletons. This clonotype appeared many times. Its specificity is unknown. The germline V and J ends were trimmed by 6 bases and 5 bases, with 13 bases remaining between them. The CDR3 length is 13 residues. The sequences come from peripheral blood, collected 60 days after TCRalphabeta/CD19-depleted stem cell transplant. This sequence was found in a child in the first two years of life who had a stem cell transplant for acute myeloid leukemia, so the T cells may come from the graft donor. The chain is built from TRBV12-3 or TRBV12-4 and TRBJ1-1, with D unclear. This CDR3 reads CASSSRGGTEAFF. As DNA, the CDR3 is TGTGCCAGCAGCTCCCGGGGTGGGACTGAAGCTTTCTTT.